Here is one T cell receptor (beta chain) with its context. This clonotype was seen many times. What this receptor recognizes is not known. One base away there is no much larger clone; base qualities are not given. This entry is derived from a study of neurological immune-mediated disorders (dated by TCRdb to the late 2010s). The study in broad terms: Among the 34 multiple sclerosis patients, relapsing-remitting MS accounted for approximately 31 and secondary progressive MS accounted for 3. Peripheral blood TCR-beta repertoires from HTLV-I-associated myelopathy (HAM/TSP) patients, multiple sclerosis patients and healthy controls were compared by UMI-based sequencing. Longitudinal samples, technical triplicates and paired sorted CD4+ and CD8+ T-cell subsets, alongside PBMC samples, were included among the approximately 98 TCR-beta libraries. The cohort included 60 to 75 subjects: approximately 14 with HAM/TSP, some 34 with multiple sclerosis, and roughly 20 healthy controls. Overall results and qualifications from the work: In phylogenetic analysis, the repertoires of 18 of 34 MS patients grouped into a cluster of related CDR3 sequences, which suggests a possible signature at the repertoire level. Expanded clones from different subjects shared no identical CDR3 amino acid sequences, which suggests that TCR-beta repertoires were private in all groups. The MS cluster showed no association with clinical or MRI features, and the authors stated that larger cohorts are needed. The highest TCR clonal expansion was observed in HAM/TSP patients, whereas the lowest was observed in MS patients, even when compared with healthy controls.

The germline V gene (reference sequence) sets CDR1 to DFQATT and CDR2 to SNEGSKA. The junction shows trimming of 3 bases on V and 3 bases on J, and the gene matches do not reach 10 bases of it. CDR3 length: 16 amino acids, cysteine to phenylalanine. Of all the DNA, just the CDR3 is kept, 48 bases in frame from base 1. Unsorted PBMC libraries were generated from 2 million PBMCs stored in RNAlater at -80 °C until RNA extraction. Multiple sclerosis patients were enrolled in a US clinical protocol under which disease progression was evaluated by magnetic resonance imaging. Peripheral blood underwent Ficoll-Hypaque density gradient centrifugation to isolate PBMCs, which were then cryopreserved in liquid nitrogen. To synthesize cDNA, template-switch 5'RACE was performed with a primer carrying a 10-nucleotide random unique molecular identifier so that each TCR transcript was tagged. Each sequencing run produced over 160 million TCR-beta sequences covering 15-18 subjects. The RNeasy kit was used to extract total RNA. The KAPA Real-time Library Amplification kit was used to amplify TCR-beta VDJ regions with primers targeting the TCR constant region and the 5'RACE anchor. Sample indexes and Illumina adaptors were added in a first PCR, and a second PCR then increased library yield. After Ampure bead purification, the roughly 650 bp TCR product was size-selected on a 2% E-gel SizeSelection system. Before pooling, library quality was checked on a Bioanalyzer, concentration was measured with Qubit, and libraries were quantified with the Kapa Library Quantification kit. Paired-end 2 x 150 bp sequencing of the libraries was performed on an Illumina HiSeq 2500. To increase sequence diversity, roughly 25-31% phiX was spiked into each library pool. The paper's processing steps were these. Quality-filtered reads were processed with the UMI-based MiGEC pipeline, which removed over 75% of raw TCR sequences during error correction. VDJ genes were aligned to IMGT germline references, and clonotypes were defined by unique CDR3 amino acid sequence plus V-J genes. Clonal expansion, Shannon diversity and CDR3 relatedness were evaluated with VDJtools (CalcPairwiseDistances, ClusterSamples), while phylogenetic trees were built in CLCbio workbench. A clone was classed as expanded if it had 8 or more unique UMIs, a cutoff based on coefficient-of-variation modelling across technical triplicates. Through fastp at Q25 and MiXCR, TCRdb rebuilt clones from the public reads, retaining in-frame beta chains. CDR3 protein sequences are deduplicated, and each keeps its most common genes and DNA. What appears here as the V and J calls and clone size reflects TCRdb's work, not the paper's. The sample records about 87,000 distinct CDR3 sequences, under 4.5% of which are singletons. Clones ranked in the top ten supply 2.5% to 3% of the sample.

This TCR derives from a woman between 50 and 59 years old with multiple sclerosis. The sample taken for sequencing was PBMCs. The receptor chain draws on TRBV20-1 and TRBJ2-7, with 11 middle bases fitting TRBD1. The DNA reads as follows: TGCAGTGCTAGCTTCACCCCCGGGACAGGGGGCTACGAGCAGTACTTC. Its coded protein is CSASFTPGTGGYEQYF.